This T cell receptor beta chain came from a study of blood T cell repertoires in COVID-19. Study-level information: Acute and convalescent COVID-19 samples came from the United States, Italy and Spain. T cells, B-cell-depleted T cells, or PBMCs provided the cDNA or gDNA that served as material.

The germline V and J ends were trimmed by 1 base and 6 bases, with 6 bases remaining between them. The CDR3 runs to 12 residues. CDR1 and CDR2 from the germline V gene are SEHNR and FQNEAQ (reference sequence). Original analysis: Cell counts per sample came from amplifying reference gene primers. TCRdb keeps only in-frame clones here, not all; method: immunoSEQ multiplex PCR. That table gives V, J and clone size, and the DNA gave D and trimming. The data contain more than 150,000 clones, roughly 88% of them singletons. Sequenced material: peripheral blood. The receptor was derived from a woman aged 50 to 65 with acute or convalescent COVID-19. The chain recombines TRBV7-9 with TRBJ1-1; no definite D call. CDR3 sequence reads: CASSLVSAEAFF. Here the CDR3 DNA reads TGTGCCAGCAGCTTAGTCTCTGCTGAAGCTTTCTTT.